This paragraph covers one TCR beta chain sequence. The antigen remains undetermined. CDR1 MGHRA and CDR2 YSYEKL come from the germline V gene. Trimming cost V 0 bases and J 7 bases, with 22 bases left between them. The CDR3 has 18 amino acids. These data come from a study of T cell responses to AZD1222 COVID-19 vaccine. Points from the study as a whole: Donors in the cohort were predominantly white British and more often female, and clonal diversity was possibly underestimated. Researchers took repertoire samples only after the peak T cell response had come. Spike-spanning, vaccine-associated CD4 TCRs were dominant at 160-218 and 743-854. Spike-specific TCR breadth and depth both grew after two AZD1222 doses.

Clones were read by immunoSEQ multiplex PCR, and TCRdb kept only the in-frame ones, dropping some. The sample holds 97,000 or so clones; approximately 86% are singletons and the top ten take 4% to 6%. Sequencing was performed on peripheral blood, taken on day 0 of AZD1222 vaccination. The chain links TRBV4-1 to TRBJ2-1; no clear D gene. The clonotype was recovered from an adult in good health. CDR3 nucleotides: TGCGCCAGCAGCCAAGACTACTCGACGGATCCCACCCGAAATGAGCAGTTCTTC. It translates to CASSQDYSTDPTRNEQFF.